This is a list of T cell receptor beta chains from one sample in a study of T cells after yellow fever vaccination. Using its own MiXCR run on the 5' RACE reads, TCRdb lists one record per CDR3 protein. The sample holds over 250,000 distinct CDR3 sequences, about 4% seen once. Specimen: PBMCs, collected 5 days after the yellow fever booster vaccination. Receptor source: a man between 18 and 29 years old who received the YFV17D yellow fever vaccine. Both conserved end residues are part of each CDR3. The D gene is left open where the match is weak. Size is omitted from some rows. Given values are once, few, many or a class for expanded clones.

TRBD1 | TRBJ1-5 | - | TRBV20-1 | CSASPGQGQRVRSNQPQHF | TGCAGTGCCAGCCCGGGACAGGGGCAACGGGTTCGGAGCAATCAGCCCCAGCATTTT
- | TRBJ2-4 | many | TRBV12-3/TRBV12-4 | CASSLSNIQYF | TGTGCCAGCAGTTTGAGCAACATTCAGTACTTC
TRBD2 | TRBJ2-3 | - | TRBV5-4 | CASSDGASGGTDTQYF | TGTGCCAGCAGCGACGGGGCTAGCGGGGGGACAGATACGCAGTATTTT
- | TRBJ1-2 | few | TRBV18 | CASSPNPYGYTF | TGTGCCAGCTCACCAAACCCCTATGGCTACACCTTC
TRBD1 | TRBJ2-1 | many | TRBV7-2 | CASSGRDRGIDEQFF | TGTGCCAGCAGCGGCCGGGACAGGGGAATAGATGAGCAGTTCTTC
- | TRBJ1-3 | few | TRBV7-2 | CASSPFMGGSGNTIYF | TGTGCCAGCAGCCCCTTCATGGGGGGGTCGGGAAACACCATATATTTT
TRBD1 | TRBJ2-5 | few | TRBV7-9 | CASSSGQGAKMETQYF | TGTGCCAGCAGCTCCGGACAGGGGGCTAAAATGGAGACCCAGTACTTC
- | TRBJ2-3 | - | TRBV4-3 | CASSQGGGGDGTQYF | TGCGCCAGCAGCCAAGGGGGAGGGGGCGACGGTACGCAGTATTTT
- | TRBJ1-2 | few | TRBV9 | CASSVSGEEDGYTF | TGTGCCAGCAGCGTGAGTGGGGAGGAGGATGGCTACACCTTC
- | TRBJ2-2 | few | TRBV20-1 | CSARPSWVGGELFF | TGCAGTGCTAGGCCCAGTTGGGTTGGCGGGGAGCTGTTTTTT
TRBD2 | TRBJ2-3 | many | TRBV4-1 | CASSQASGGREYTQYF | TGCGCCAGCAGCCAAGCTAGCGGGGGGCGGGAGTATACGCAGTATTTT
- | TRBJ1-6 | - | TRBV2 | CASSVGALHF | TGTGCCAGCAGTGTCGGGGCCCTCCACTTT
TRBD1 | TRBJ2-5 | many | TRBV20-1 | CSAFLQGARETQYF | TGCAGTGCTTTTCTCCAGGGGGCGCGGGAGACCCAGTACTTC
- | TRBJ2-4 | - | TRBV5-1 | CASSLPSSDIQYF | TGCGCCAGCAGCTTGCCGTCTTCGGACATTCAGTACTTC
- | TRBJ1-1 | few | TRBV3-1 | CASSPVANALEAFF | TGTGCCAGCAGCCCGGTAGCCAACGCCCTTGAAGCTTTCTTT
TRBD2 | TRBJ2-1 | - | TRBV7-2 | CASKRGGQDNEQFF | TGTGCCAGTAAGCGGGGGGGCCAAGACAATGAGCAGTTCTTC
- | TRBJ2-1 | - | TRBV5-1 | CASSSSTGTSKNNEQFF | TGCGCCAGCAGCTCCTCGACCGGGACAAGTAAAAACAATGAGCAGTTCTTC
- | TRBJ2-5 | - | TRBV29-1 | CRGLGAEETQYF | TGCAGGGGATTGGGGGCTGAGGAGACCCAGTACTTC